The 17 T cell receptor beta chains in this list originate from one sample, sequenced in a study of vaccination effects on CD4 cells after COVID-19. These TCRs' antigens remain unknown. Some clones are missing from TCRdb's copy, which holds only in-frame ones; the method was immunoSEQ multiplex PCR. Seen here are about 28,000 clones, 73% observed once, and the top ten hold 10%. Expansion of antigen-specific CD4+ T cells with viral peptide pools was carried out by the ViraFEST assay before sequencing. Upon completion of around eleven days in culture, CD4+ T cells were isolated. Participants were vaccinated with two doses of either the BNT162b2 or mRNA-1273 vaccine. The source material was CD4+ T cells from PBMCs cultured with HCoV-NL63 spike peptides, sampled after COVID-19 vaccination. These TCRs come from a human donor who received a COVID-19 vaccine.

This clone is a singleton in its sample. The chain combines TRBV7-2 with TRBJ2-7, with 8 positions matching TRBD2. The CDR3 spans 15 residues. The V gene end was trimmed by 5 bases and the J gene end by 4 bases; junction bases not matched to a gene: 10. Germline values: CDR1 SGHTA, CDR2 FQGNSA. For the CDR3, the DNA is TGTGCCAGCAGCCCAACGGGAGGGCCGTTATACGAGCAGTACTTC. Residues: CASSPTGGPLYEQYF.

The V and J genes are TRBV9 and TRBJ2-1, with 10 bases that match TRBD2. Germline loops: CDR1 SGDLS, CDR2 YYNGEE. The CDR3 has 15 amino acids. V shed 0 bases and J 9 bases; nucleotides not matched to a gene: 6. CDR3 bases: TGTGCCAGCAGCGTAGAAGCGGGGGGGCCGAGTGAGCAGTTCTTC. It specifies CASSVEAGGPSEQFF.

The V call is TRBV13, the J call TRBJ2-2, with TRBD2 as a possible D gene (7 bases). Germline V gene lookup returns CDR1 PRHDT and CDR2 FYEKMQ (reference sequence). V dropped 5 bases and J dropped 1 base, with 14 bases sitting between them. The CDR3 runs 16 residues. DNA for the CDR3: TGTGCCAGCAGCCGGGCCGGGGGGCTGAACACCGGGGAGCTGTTTTTT. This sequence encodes CASSRAGGLNTGELFF. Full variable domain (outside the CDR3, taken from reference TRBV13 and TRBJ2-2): AAGVIQSPRHLIKEKRETATLKCYPIPRHDTVYWYQQGPGQDPQFLISFYEKMQSDKGSIPDRFSAQQFSDYHSELNMSSLELGDSALYFCASSRAGGLNTGELFFGEGSRLTVL.

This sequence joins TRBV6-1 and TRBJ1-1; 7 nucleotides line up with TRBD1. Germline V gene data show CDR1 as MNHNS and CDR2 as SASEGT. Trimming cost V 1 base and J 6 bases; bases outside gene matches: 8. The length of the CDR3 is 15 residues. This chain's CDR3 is CASSEEETGTSEAFF. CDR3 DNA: TGTGCCAGCAGTGAAGAGGAGACAGGGACCTCTGAAGCTTTCTTT.

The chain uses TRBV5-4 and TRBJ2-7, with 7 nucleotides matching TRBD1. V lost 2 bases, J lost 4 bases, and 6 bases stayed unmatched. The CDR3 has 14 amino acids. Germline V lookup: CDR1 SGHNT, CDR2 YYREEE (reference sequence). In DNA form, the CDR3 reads TGTGCCAGCAGCTTACCGGGACAGAGTTACGAGCAGTACTTC. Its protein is CASSLPGQSYEQYF.

CDR3 region: CASSPQGGELFF. CDR3 DNA sequence: TGTGCCAGCAGCCCTCAAGGGGGGGAGCTGTTTTTT. The rearrangement links TRBV7-9 to TRBJ2-2; no reliable D call. Germline loops: CDR1 SEHNR, CDR2 FQNEAQ (reference sequence). The CDR3 runs 12 residues. Trimming cost V 5 bases and J 8 bases, with 9 bases left between them.

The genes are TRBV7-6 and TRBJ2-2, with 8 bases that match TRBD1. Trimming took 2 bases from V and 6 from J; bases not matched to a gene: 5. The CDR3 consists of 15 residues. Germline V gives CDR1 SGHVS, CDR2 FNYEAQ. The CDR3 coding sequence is TGTGCCAGCAGCTTACAAGGACAGGGCTCCGGGGAGCTGTTTTTT. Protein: CASSLQGQGSGELFF.

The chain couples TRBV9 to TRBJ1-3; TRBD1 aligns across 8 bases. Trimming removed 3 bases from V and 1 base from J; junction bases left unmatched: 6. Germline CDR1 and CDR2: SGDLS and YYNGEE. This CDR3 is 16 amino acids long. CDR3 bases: TGTGCCAGCAGCGCCCCACAGGGGGTTTCTGGAAACACCATATATTTT. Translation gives CASSAPQGVSGNTIYF.

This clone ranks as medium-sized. The CDR3 DNA follows: TGTGCCAGCAGCGGAGGACAGGTGTTACACGGAAACACCATATATTTT. Its translation: CASSGGQVLHGNTIYF. The J gene is TRBJ1-3, the V gene TRBV11-2; TRBD1 aligns across 7 bases. The V segment lost 5 bases and the J segment 4 bases; nucleotides outside the gene matches: 11. This CDR3 has 16 residues. CDR1 SGHAT and CDR2 FQNNGV come from the germline V gene.

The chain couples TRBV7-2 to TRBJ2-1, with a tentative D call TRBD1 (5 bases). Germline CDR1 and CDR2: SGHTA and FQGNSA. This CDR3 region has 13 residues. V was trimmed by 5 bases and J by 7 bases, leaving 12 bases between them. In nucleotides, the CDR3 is TGTGCCAGCAGCCCAAAAGCAGGGAATGAGCAGTTCTTC. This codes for CASSPKAGNEQFF.

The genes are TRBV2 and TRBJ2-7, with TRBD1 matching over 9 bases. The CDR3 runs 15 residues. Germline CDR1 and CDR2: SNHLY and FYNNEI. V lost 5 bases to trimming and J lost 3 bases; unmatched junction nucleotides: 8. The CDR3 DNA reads TGTGCCAGCAGTATACAGGGGGCTGTTAACTACGAGCAGTACTTC. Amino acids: CASSIQGAVNYEQYF.

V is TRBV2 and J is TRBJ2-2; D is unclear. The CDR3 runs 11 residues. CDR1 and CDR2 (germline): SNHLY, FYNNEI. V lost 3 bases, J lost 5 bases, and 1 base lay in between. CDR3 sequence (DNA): TGTGCCAGCAGTGAGACCGGGGAGCTGTTTTTT. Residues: CASSETGELFF.

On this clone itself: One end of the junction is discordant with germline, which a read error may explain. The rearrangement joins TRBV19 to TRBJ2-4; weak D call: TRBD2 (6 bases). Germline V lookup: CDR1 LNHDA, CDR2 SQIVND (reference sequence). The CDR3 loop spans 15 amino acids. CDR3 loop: CASSVERAHPNIQYF. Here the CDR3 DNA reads TGTGCCAGTAGTGTAGAGCGGGCCCACCCAAACATTCAGTACTTC.

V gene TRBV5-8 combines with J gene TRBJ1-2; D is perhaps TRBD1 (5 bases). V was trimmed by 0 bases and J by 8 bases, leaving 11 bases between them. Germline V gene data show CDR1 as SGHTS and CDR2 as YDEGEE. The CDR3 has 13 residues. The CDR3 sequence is CASSLGVGAGYTF. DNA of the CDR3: TGTGCCAGCAGCTTGGGTGTCGGGGCGGGCTACACCTTC. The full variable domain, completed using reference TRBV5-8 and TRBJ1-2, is EAGVTQSPTHLIKTRGQQATLRCSPISGHTSVYWYQQALGLGLQFLLWYDEGEERNRGNFPPRFSGRQFPNYSSELNVNALELEDSALYLCASSLGVGAGYTFGSGTRLTVV.

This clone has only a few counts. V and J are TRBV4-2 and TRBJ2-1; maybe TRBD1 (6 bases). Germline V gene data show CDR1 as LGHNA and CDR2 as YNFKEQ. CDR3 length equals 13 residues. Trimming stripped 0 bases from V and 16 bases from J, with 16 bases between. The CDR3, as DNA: TGTGCCAGCAGCCAAGATATACAGGGCTCGTATTTCTTC. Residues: CASSQDIQGSYFF.

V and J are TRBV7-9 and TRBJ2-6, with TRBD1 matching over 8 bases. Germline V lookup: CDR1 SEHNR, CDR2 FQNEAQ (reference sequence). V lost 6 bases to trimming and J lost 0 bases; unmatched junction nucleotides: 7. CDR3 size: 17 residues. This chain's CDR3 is CASRLGQDSSGANVLTF. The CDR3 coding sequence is TGTGCCAGCAGATTGGGACAGGACTCCTCTGGGGCCAACGTCCTGACTTTC.

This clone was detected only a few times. CDR3 nucleotides: TGCGCCAGCAGAGGGACCCTTAGGAACACTGAAGCTTTCTTT. Translation gives CASRGTLRNTEAFF. The rearrangement uses TRBV4-1 and TRBJ1-1; tentative D call: TRBD1 (5 bases). The CDR3 has 14 residues. V lost 6 bases, J lost 1 base, and 12 bases lay in between. From germline, CDR1 is MGHRA and CDR2 YSYEKL.